This passage covers 3 T cell receptor beta chains from one sample sequenced in a study of cytomegalovirus exposure and HLA in healthy donors. PCR employed 60 Vbeta and 13 Jbeta primers. Here immunoSEQ multiplex PCR was the method, and the copy in TCRdb shows in-frame clones only, minus some. The data show roughly 130,000 clones, 82% seen once. Sequencing was carried out using PBMCs. The receptors come from a male donor in good health and CMV-seropositive.

The chain couples TRBV19 to TRBJ2-3; TRBD1 matches 9 bases. Losses at the gene ends were 4 bases for V and 0 bases for J; bases not matched to a gene: 2. The CDR3 spans 15 residues. Per the germline V gene, CDR1 is LNHDA and CDR2 is SQIVND (reference sequence). CDR3 loop: CASSKDRGSTDTQYF. CDR3 bases: TGTGCCAGTAGTAAAGACAGGGGGAGCACAGATACGCAGTATTTT.

The chain carries TRBV20-1 and TRBJ2-7, with 9 bases that match TRBD1. The germline CDR1 and CDR2 sequences are DFQATT and SNEGSKA (reference sequence). The CDR3 length is 11 residues. CDR3 amino acids: CMGTGNYEQYF. In nucleotides, the CDR3 is TGCATGGGGACAGGGAACTACGAGCAGTACTTC.

The chain uses TRBV2 and TRBJ2-2; D is unclear. Germline values: CDR1 SNHLY, CDR2 FYNNEI. V dropped 7 bases and J dropped 4 bases, with 10 bases sitting between them. There are 13 residues in the CDR3. The CDR3 protein is CASTTQATGELFF. In DNA form, the CDR3 reads TGTGCCAGCACCACGCAGGCCACCGGGGAGCTGTTTTTT.